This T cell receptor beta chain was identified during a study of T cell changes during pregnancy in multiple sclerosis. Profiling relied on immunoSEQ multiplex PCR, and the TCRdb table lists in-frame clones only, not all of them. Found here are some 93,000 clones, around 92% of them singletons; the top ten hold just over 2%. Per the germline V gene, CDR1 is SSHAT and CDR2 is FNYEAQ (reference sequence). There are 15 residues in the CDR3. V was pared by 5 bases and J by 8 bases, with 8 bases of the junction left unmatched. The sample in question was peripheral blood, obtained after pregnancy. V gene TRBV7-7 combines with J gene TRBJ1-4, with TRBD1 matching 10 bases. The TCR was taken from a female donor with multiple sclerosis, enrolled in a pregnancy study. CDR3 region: CASSATGTGDEKLFF. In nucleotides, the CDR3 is TGTGCCAGCAGCGCGACCGGGACAGGGGACGAAAAACTGTTTTTT.